The 19 T cell receptor beta chains below all came from one sample that was sequenced in a study of cytomegalovirus exposure and HLA in healthy donors. The protocol was immunoSEQ multiplex PCR, while the TCRdb copy is restricted to in-frame clones and leaves out a portion. Altogether 150,000 to 200,000 clones are present, about 95% being singletons, with the ten largest covering about 0.94%. Sequencing was done on a sample of PBMCs. Receptor source: a woman between 18 and 29 years old in good health and CMV-seronegative.

The chain couples TRBV6-5 to TRBJ1-1; D perhaps matches TRBD1 (6 bases). Between the trimmed V and J ends, which lost 3 bases and 7 bases, there was a span of 9 bases. The CDR3 totals 12 residues. Germline values: CDR1 MNHEY, CDR2 SVGAGI. The CDR3 bases are TGTGCCAGCAGTTATGGCAGGGGTGAAGCTTTCTTT. It is translated as CASSYGRGEAFF.

Only one count was recorded for this clone. The V and J genes are TRBV2 and TRBJ1-2; 9 nucleotides line up with TRBD1. CDR1 is SNHLY and CDR2 is FYNNEI in the germline V gene. The CDR3 sequence is 15 residues long. V was pared by 6 bases and J by 3 bases, with 8 bases of the junction left unmatched. The CDR3 DNA is TGTGCCAGCAGGGCACAGGGGGCAGTGTACTATGGCTACACCTTC. This codes for CASRAQGAVYYGYTF.

The chain employs TRBV5-6 and TRBJ2-1, with 7 bases matching TRBD2. The CDR3 sequence is 15 residues long. J was trimmed by 4 bases and V by 1 base; bases with no gene match: 5. Germline CDR1 SGHDT, CDR2 YYEEEE. In nucleotides, the CDR3 is TGTGCCAGCAGCTTGTGGGGACTATCATACAATGAGCAGTTCTTC. Protein sequence: CASSLWGLSYNEQFF.

The chain couples TRBV6-5 to TRBJ2-5; TRBD2 matches at 7 bases. The germline CDR1 and CDR2 sequences are MNHEY and SVGAGI. The trim removed 2 bases at V and 2 bases at J, leaving 8 bases unmatched. The CDR3 sequence is 16 residues long. CDR3 region: CASSYPDSRGQETQYF. The CDR3 DNA follows: TGTGCCAGCAGTTACCCCGACTCGCGGGGGCAAGAGACCCAGTACTTC.

This sequence joins TRBV4-1 and TRBJ1-1; TRBD1 aligns across 7 bases. The CDR3 has 15 residues. Trimming cost V 1 base and J 8 bases; bases outside gene matches: 10. Germline CDR1 and CDR2: MGHRA and YSYEKL. CDR3 sequence reads: CASSQGQGGYREAFF. CDR3 in DNA: TGCGCCAGCAGCCAAGGGCAGGGGGGCTACAGGGAAGCTTTCTTT.

The rearrangement joins TRBV7-9 to TRBJ2-5; D perhaps matches TRBD1 (5 bases). Germline V gene sequence: CDR1 SEHNR, CDR2 FQNEAQ (reference sequence). CDR3 size: 15 residues. The V end was cut by 4 bases, the J end by 2 bases, with 14 bases between. The CDR3 reads CASSSRASLQETQYF. CDR3 DNA sequence: TGTGCCAGCAGCTCCAGGGCTAGTTTACAAGAGACCCAGTACTTC.

This clone has a single count. This chain uses TRBV7-6 with TRBJ2-1, with TRBD2 identical over 7 bases. CDR1 is SGHVS, CDR2 FNYEAQ, per germline. CDR3 length: 15 residues. V lost 2 bases to trimming and J lost 2 bases; unmatched junction nucleotides: 3. The CDR3 spells CASSLTSVPYNEQFF. Here the CDR3 DNA reads TGTGCCAGCAGCTTAACTAGCGTCCCCTACAATGAGCAGTTCTTC. The entire variable domain, with the rest obtained from reference TRBV7-6 and TRBJ2-1, is as follows: GAGVSQSPRYKVTKRGQDVALRCDPISGHVSLYWYRQALGQGPEFLTYFNYEAQQDKSGLPNDRFSAERPEGSISTLTIQRTEQRDSAMYRCASSLTSVPYNEQFFGPGTRLTVL.

The J gene is TRBJ1-4, the V gene TRBV11-2; D unresolved. There are 14 residues in the CDR3. Trimming stripped 5 bases from V and 10 bases from J, with 17 bases between. Looked up from germline, CDR1 is SGHAT and CDR2 is FQNNGV. CDR3 sequence: CASSPWTTTAKLFF. The CDR3, as DNA: TGTGCCAGCAGCCCCTGGACGACTACTGCAAAACTGTTTTTT.

The count of this clone is one. This chain uses TRBV7-2 with TRBJ2-2; D ambiguous. CDR1 SGHTA and CDR2 FQGNSA come from the germline V gene. This CDR3 is 13 amino acids long. Trimming shortened V by 5 bases and J by 0 bases, and 4 bases separated the two germline ends. CDR3 DNA: TGTGCCAGCAGCCCGTCGAACACCGGGGAGCTGTTTTTT. It encodes CASSPSNTGELFF.

This sequence joins TRBV11-2 and TRBJ2-3, with D maybe TRBD2 (6 bases). Trimming removed 0 bases from V and 1 base from J, with 8 bases in between. From germline, CDR1 is SGHAT and CDR2 FQNNGV. This CDR3 is 15 amino acids long. The CDR3 DNA is TGTGCCAGCAGCTTAGACGGGACTCGCACAGATACGCAGTATTTT. This codes for CASSLDGTRTDTQYF.

This rearrangement joins TRBV10-2 to TRBJ2-2, with D tentatively TRBD1 (5 bases). Trimming cost V 4 bases and J 1 base, with 7 bases left between them. The germline V gene has CDR1 WSHSY and CDR2 SAAADI. The CDR3 is made up of 14 amino acids. For the CDR3, the DNA is TGCGCCAGCAGTGGACAGATGAACACCGGGGAGCTGTTTTTT. It encodes CASSGQMNTGELFF.

The rearrangement links TRBV5-5 to TRBJ2-3; 8 bases map to TRBD2. CDR3 size: 20 residues. The germline CDR1 and CDR2 sequences are SGHKS and YYEKEE (reference sequence). The V and J ends lost 6 bases and 6 bases, in that order; junction bases with no gene match: 27. CDR3 amino acids: CASNQRRIGGGLPGLDTQYF. In DNA, the CDR3 is TGTGCCAGCAATCAAAGGAGGATCGGGGGGGGCCTACCGGGTCTGGATACGCAGTATTTT.

This clone was observed once. The genes are TRBV19 and TRBJ1-5, with 11 bases fitting TRBD1. Germline V lookup: CDR1 LNHDA, CDR2 SQIVND (reference sequence). The CDR3 loop spans 16 amino acids. Losses at the gene ends were 4 bases for V and 6 bases for J; bases not matched to a gene: 8. The CDR3 nucleotides are TGTGCCAGTAGTAAACGGGACAGGGGGGGCGGTCAGCCCCAGCATTTT. Translation gives CASSKRDRGGGQPQHF.

The J gene is TRBJ2-7, the V gene TRBV4-2; 10 bases match TRBD1. CDR1 is LGHNA and CDR2 is YNFKEQ in the germline V gene. The CDR3 contains 14 residues. J was trimmed by 10 bases and V by 1 base; bases with no gene match: 7. CDR3 in DNA: TGTGCCAGCAGCCAAGTAGGGACAGGGGTTGGTCAGTACTTC. Translation: CASSQVGTGVGQYF.

This clone occurred once. This chain connects TRBV4-1 to TRBJ1-2; D is unclear. V was shortened by 0 bases and J by 4 bases, with 9 bases between the two germline ends. Germline assignment: CDR1 MGHRA and CDR2 YSYEKL. The CDR3 runs 14 residues. CDR3 in DNA: TGCGCCAGCAGCCAAGATAGCCAGTCCTATGGCTACACCTTC. Translating gives CASSQDSQSYGYTF.

This clone was picked up one time. The chain uses TRBV9 and TRBJ2-3, with D possibly TRBD1 on 5 matching bases. V lost 0 bases to trimming and J lost 1 base, with 6 bases between them. From germline, CDR1 is SGDLS and CDR2 YYNGEE. The CDR3 consists of 14 residues. CDR3 residues: CASSVAQGTDTQYF. CDR3 sequence (DNA): TGTGCCAGCAGCGTAGCACAGGGCACAGATACGCAGTATTTT. The complete variable domain, with remaining parts taken from reference TRBV9 and TRBJ2-3, reads DSGVTQTPKHLITATGQRVTLRCSPRSGDLSVYWYQQSLDQGLQFLIQYYNGEERAKGNILERFSAQQFPDLHSELNLSSLELGDSALYFCASSVAQGTDTQYFGPGTRLTVL.

The V call is TRBV29-1, the J call TRBJ2-2; 10 bases align to TRBD2. The germline CDR1 and CDR2 sequences are SQVTM and ANQGSEA. This CDR3 is built from 16 residues. The trim removed 3 bases at V and 3 bases at J, leaving 7 bases unmatched. The CDR3 DNA is TGCAGCGTTGAGAGGGTGCTAGCGGGGGACACCGGGGAGCTGTTTTTT. Its translation is CSVERVLAGDTGELFF.

The rearrangement links TRBV9 to TRBJ2-3; TRBD2 matches 15 bases. This CDR3 is built from 17 residues. V shed 2 bases, J shed 3 bases, and the junction held 4 bases outside the gene matches. Germline V gives CDR1 SGDLS, CDR2 YYNGEE. CDR3 nucleotides: TGTGCCAGCAGCGTTGGACTAGCGGGGGGGCCGACAGATACGCAGTATTTT. It encodes CASSVGLAGGPTDTQYF.

This clone has just one count. The chain uses TRBV5-1 and TRBJ2-5, with D possibly being TRBD2 (5 bases). Deletions cut 3 bases from V and 4 bases from J, with 19 bases between. CDR1 is SGHRS, CDR2 YFSETQ, per germline. The CDR3 length is 16 residues. This CDR3 is CASSSGASRTGETQYF. The CDR3 DNA sequence: TGCGCCAGCAGCTCTGGTGCTAGCCGCACTGGAGAGACCCAGTACTTC.